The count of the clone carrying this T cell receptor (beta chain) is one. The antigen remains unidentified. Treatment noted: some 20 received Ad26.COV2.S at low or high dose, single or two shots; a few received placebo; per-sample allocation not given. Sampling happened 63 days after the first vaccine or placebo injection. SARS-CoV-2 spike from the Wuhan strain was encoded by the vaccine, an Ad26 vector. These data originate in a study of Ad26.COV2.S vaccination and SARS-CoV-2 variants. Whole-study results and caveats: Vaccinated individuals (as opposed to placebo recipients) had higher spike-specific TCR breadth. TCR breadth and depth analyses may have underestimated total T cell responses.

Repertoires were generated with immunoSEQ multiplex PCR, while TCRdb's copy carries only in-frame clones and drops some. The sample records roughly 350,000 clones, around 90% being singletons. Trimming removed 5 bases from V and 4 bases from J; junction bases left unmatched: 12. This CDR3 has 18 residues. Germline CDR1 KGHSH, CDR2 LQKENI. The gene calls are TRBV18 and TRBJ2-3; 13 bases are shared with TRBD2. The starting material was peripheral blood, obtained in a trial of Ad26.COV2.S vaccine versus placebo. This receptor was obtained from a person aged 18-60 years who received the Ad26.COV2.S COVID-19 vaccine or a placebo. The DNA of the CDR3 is TGTGCCAGCTCAGTAACCACACCTGGACTAGCGGGAGCAGATACGCAGTATTTT. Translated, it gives CASSVTTPGLAGADTQYF.